The clone carrying this T cell receptor (beta chain) is classed as medium-sized. Its matching antigen is unknown. The study's findings and limits: Greatest tumor Treg TCR overlap was with tumor naive CD4+ cells. Tumor memory CD4+ T cell TCR gene usage was found to cluster with blood and lymph node memory CD4+ cells and with lymph node naive CD4+ cells. Naive CD4+ cells shared 10% to 15% of tumor Treg sequences.

Amplification of TRBV12-4/TRBJ1-2 clonotypes used adaptor-ligated barcode primers. One entry per CDR3 protein results from TCRdb running MiXCR on the multiplex PCR reads. The table includes around 1,400 distinct CDR3 sequences, approximately 19% detected once. CDR3 length: 13 residues. Trimming took off 6 bases at V and 4 bases at J, with 12 bases between the two ends. Purified naive CD4+ T cells were depleted of CD25+ Tregs. The clonotype was recovered from a female donor with breast cancer. Sequencing was performed on naive CD4+ T cells sorted from blood. Subset noted: naive CD4+ T cells, CD4+CD45RA+CD25-. V gene TRBV12-3 or TRBV12-4 combines with J gene TRBJ1-2; possible D gene TRBD1, 6 bases. The CDR3 coding sequence is TGTGCCAGCAGCCCCACAGGGTTCTATGGCTACACCTTC. Its protein product is CASSPTGFYGYTF.